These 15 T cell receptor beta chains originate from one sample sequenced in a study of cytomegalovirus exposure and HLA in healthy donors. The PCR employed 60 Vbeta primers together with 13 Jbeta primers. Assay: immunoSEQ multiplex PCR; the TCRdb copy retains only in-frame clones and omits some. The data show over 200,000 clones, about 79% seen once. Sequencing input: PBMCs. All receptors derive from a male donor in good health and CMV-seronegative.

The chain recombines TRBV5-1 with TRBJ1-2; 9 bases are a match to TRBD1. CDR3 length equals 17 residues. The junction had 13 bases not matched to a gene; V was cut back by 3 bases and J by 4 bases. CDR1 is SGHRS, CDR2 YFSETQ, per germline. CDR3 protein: CASSSGQGFGIVYGYTF. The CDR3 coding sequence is TGCGCCAGCAGCTCGGGACAGGGTTTTGGTATCGTCTATGGCTACACCTTC.

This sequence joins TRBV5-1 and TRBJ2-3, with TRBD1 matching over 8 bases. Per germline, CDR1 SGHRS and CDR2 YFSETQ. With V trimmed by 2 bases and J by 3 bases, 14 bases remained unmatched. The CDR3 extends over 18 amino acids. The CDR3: CASSLRNMVTGVTDTQYF. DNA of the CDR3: TGCGCCAGCAGCTTACGGAACATGGTGACAGGGGTTACAGATACGCAGTATTTT.

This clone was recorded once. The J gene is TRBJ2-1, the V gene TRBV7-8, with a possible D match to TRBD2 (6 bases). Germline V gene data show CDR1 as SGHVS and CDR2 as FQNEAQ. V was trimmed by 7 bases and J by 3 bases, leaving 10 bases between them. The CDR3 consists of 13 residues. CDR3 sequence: CASKGSGYNEQFF. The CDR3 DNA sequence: TGTGCCAGCAAGGGTAGCGGCTACAATGAGCAGTTCTTC.

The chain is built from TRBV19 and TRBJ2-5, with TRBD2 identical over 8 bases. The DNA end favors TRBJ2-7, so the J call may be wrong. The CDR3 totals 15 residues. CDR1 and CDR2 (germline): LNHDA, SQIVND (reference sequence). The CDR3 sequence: CASSIGGAGDYEQYF. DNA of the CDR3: TGTGCCAGTAGTATAGGAGGAGCGGGGGACTACGAGCAGTACTTC.

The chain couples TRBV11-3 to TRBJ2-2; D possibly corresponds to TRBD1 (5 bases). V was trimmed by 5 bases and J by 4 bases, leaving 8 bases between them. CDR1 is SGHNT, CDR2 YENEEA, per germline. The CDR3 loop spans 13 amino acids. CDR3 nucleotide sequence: TGTGCCAGCAGCCTCCAGGGCACCGGGGAGCTGTTTTTT. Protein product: CASSLQGTGELFF.

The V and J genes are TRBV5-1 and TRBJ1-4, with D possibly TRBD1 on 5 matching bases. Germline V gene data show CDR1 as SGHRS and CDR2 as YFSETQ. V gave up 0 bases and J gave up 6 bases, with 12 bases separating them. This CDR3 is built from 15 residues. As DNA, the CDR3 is TGCGCCAGCAGCTTGGAGGGGTCCCACGATGAAAAACTGTTTTTT. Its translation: CASSLEGSHDEKLFF.

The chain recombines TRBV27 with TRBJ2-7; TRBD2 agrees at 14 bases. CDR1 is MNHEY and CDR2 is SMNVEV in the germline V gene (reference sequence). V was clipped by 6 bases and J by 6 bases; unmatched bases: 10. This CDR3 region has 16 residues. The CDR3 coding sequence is TGTGCCAGCAGGGCAACACCGGGACTAGCGGGAGCCGAGCAGTACTTC. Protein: CASRATPGLAGAEQYF.

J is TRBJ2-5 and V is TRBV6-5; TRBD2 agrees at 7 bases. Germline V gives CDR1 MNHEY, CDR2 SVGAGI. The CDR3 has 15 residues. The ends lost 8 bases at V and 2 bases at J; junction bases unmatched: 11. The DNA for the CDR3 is TGTGCCAGCTCATTCCTACCAGCGGGACAAGAGACCCAGTACTTC. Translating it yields CASSFLPAGQETQYF.

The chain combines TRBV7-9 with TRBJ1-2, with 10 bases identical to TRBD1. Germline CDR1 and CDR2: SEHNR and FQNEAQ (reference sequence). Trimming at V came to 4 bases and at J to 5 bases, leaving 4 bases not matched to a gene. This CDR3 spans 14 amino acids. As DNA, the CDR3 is TGTGCCAGCAGCTCACCGGGACAGGGGTATGGCTACACCTTC. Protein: CASSSPGQGYGYTF.

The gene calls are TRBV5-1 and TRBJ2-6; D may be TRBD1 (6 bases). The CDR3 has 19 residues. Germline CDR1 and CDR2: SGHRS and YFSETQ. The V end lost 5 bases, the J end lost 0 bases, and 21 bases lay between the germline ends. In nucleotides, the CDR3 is TGCGCCAGCAGTACCCTCACAGGGAAAGAGGACTCTGGGGCCAACGTCCTGACTTTC. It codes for CASSTLTGKEDSGANVLTF.

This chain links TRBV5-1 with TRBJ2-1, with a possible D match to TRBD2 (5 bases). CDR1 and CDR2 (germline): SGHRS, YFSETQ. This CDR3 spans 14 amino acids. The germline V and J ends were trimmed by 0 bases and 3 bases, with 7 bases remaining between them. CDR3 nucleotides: TGCGCCAGCAGCTTGGCCCGGGACTACAATGAGCAGTTCTTC. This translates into CASSLARDYNEQFF.

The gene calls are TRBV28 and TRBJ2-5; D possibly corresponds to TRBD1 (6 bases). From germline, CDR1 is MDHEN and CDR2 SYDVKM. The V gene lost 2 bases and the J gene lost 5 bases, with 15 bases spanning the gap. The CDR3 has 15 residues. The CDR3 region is CASSLSTGYGETQYF. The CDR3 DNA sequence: TGTGCCAGCAGTTTAAGTACAGGGTATGGGGAGACCCAGTACTTC. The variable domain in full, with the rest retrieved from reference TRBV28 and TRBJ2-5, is DVKVTQSSRYLVKRTGEKVFLECVQDMDHENMFWYRQDPGLGLRLIYFSYDVKMKEKGDIPEGYSVSREKKERFSLILESASTNQTSMYLCASSLSTGYGETQYFGPGTRLLVL.

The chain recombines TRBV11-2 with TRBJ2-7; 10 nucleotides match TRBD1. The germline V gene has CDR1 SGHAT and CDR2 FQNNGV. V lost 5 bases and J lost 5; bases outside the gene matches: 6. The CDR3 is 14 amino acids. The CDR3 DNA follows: TGTGCCAGCAGCCCCCTGACAGGGGGCCACGAGCAGTACTTC. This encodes CASSPLTGGHEQYF.

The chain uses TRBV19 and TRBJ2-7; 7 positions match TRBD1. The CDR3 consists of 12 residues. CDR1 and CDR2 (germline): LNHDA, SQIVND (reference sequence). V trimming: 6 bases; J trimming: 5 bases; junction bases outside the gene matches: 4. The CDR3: CASRHTGDEQYF. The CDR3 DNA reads TGTGCCAGTAGACACACAGGGGACGAGCAGTACTTC. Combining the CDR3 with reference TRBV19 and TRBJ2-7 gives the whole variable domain DGGITQSPKYLFRKEGQNVTLSCEQNLNHDAMYWYRQDPGQGLRLIYYSQIVNDFQKGDIAEGYSVSREKKESFPLTVTSAQKNPTAFYLCASRHTGDEQYFGPGTRLTVT.

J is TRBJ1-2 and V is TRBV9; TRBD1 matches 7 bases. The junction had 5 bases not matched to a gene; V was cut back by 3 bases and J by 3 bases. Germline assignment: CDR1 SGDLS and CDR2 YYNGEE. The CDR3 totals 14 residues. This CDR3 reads CASSAETGYYGYTF. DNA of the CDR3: TGTGCCAGCAGCGCAGAGACAGGGTACTATGGCTACACCTTC.